This passage covers 4 T cell receptor beta chains from one sample sequenced in a study of blood T cells in healthy people across ages (dated by TCRdb to between 2014 and 2017). The method was 5' RACE. Sequencing relied on an Illumina HiSeq 2500. The second PCR ran for about 7 to 11 cycles and used a J-beta primer mix along with a sample-barcoded 5' primer. The public reads were quality trimmed at Q25 with fastp and then assembled into clones with MiXCR by TCRdb, keeping productive beta chains. All rows with the same CDR3 protein become a single entry with the most common DNA and genes. Here the sample has about 830,000 distinct CDR3 sequences; about 59% occur a single time. 25% to 35% of the sample is taken by the ten largest. Sequencing used blood. These receptors originate from a man aged 25 to 45 in good health.

This rearrangement joins TRBV19 to TRBJ1-4; D is possibly TRBD1 (6 bases). This CDR3 comprises 16 residues. Trimming removed 9 bases from V and 5 bases from J, with 22 bases in between. Germline V lookup: CDR1 LNHDA, CDR2 SQIVND (reference sequence). The CDR3: CASTWGARRLNEKLFF. The CDR3 DNA is TGTGCCAGCACCTGGGGGGCGCGGCGGCTGAATGAAAAACTGTTTTTT.

This clonotype was seen more than once but under ten times. V is TRBV29-1 and J is TRBJ2-5; D not certain. Gene TRBJ2-7 matches the end of the DNA better, so the J call may be wrong. CDR3 length equals 11 residues. Germline V gene data show CDR1 as SQVTM and CDR2 as ANQGSEA. CDR3 sequence reads: CSVNLDYEQYF. In DNA form, the CDR3 reads TGCAGCGTTAACCTAGATTACGAGCAGTACTTC.

This clonotype was found a few times. The chain has TRBV7-6 and TRBJ2-3; possible D gene TRBD2, 5 bases. Germline V CDR1 and CDR2: SGHVS, FNYEAQ. V was clipped by 2 bases and J by 0 bases, with 15 bases between them. The CDR3 runs to 17 residues. This chain's CDR3 is CASSLRRAVPSTDTQYF. The CDR3 DNA follows: TGTGCCAGCAGCTTAAGGCGGGCGGTCCCTAGCACAGATACGCAGTATTTT.

The chain recombines TRBV5-5 with TRBJ2-3; possibly TRBD1 for D (5 bases). This CDR3 is built from 15 residues. The germline CDR1 and CDR2 sequences are SGHKS and YYEKEE (reference sequence). The germline V and J ends were trimmed by 3 bases and 0 bases, with 11 bases remaining between them. CDR3 DNA sequence: TGTGCCAGCAGCTCCATTGGGGCCAGCACAGATACGCAGTATTTT. Translating gives CASSSIGASTDTQYF.